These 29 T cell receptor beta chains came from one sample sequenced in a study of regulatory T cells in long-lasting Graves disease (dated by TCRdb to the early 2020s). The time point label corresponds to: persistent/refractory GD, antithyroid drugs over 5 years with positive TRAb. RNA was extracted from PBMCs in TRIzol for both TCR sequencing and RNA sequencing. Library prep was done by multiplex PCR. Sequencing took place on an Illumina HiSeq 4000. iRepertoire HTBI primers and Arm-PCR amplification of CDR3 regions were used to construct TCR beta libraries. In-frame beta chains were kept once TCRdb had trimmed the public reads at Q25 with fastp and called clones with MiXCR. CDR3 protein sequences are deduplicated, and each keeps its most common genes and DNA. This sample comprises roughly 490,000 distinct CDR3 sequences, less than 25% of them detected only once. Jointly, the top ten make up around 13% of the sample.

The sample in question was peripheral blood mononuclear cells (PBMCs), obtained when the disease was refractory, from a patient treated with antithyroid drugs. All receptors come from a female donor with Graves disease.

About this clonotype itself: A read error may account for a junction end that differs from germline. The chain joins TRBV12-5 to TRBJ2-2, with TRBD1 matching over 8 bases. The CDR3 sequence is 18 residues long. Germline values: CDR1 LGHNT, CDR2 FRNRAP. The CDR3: CASGLVPLDRVDTRELFF. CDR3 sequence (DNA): TGTGCTAGTGGTTTGGTCCCTTTGGACAGGGTGGACACCAGGGAGCTGTTTTTT. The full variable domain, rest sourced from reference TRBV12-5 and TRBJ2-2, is DARVTQTPRHKVTEMGQEVTMRCQPILGHNTVFWYRQTMMQGLELLAYFRNRAPLDDSGMPKDRFSAEMPDATLATLKIQPSEPRDSAVYFCASGLVPLDRVDTRELFFGEGSRLTVL.

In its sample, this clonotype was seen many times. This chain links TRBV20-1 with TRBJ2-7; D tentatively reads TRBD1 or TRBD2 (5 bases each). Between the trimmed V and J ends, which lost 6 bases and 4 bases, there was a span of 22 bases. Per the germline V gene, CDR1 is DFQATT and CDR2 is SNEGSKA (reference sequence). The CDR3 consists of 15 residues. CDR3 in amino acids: CSATETGRWGYEQYF. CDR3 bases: TGCAGTGCCACTGAGACGGGACGGTGGGGTTACGAGCAGTACTTC.

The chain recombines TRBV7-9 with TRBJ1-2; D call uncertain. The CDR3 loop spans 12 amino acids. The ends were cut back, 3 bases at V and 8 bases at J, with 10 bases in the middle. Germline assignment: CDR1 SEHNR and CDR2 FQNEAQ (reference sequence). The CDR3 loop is CASSLREVGYTF. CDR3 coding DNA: TGTGCCAGCAGCTTGAGGGAGGTCGGCTACACCTTC.

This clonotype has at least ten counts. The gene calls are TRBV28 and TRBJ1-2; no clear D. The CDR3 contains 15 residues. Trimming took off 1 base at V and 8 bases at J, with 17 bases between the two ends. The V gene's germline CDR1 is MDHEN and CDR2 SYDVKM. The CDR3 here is CASSLFPSARRGYTF. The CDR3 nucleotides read TGTGCCAGCAGTTTATTTCCGTCCGCTCGTCGGGGCTACACCTTC.

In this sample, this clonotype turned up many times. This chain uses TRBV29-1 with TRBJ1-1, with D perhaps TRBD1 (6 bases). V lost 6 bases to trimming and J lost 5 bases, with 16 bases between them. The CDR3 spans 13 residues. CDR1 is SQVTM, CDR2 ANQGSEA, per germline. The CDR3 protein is CSVQRGGNTEAFF. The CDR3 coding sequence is TGCAGCGTCCAGAGGGGGGGAAATACTGAAGCTTTCTTT.

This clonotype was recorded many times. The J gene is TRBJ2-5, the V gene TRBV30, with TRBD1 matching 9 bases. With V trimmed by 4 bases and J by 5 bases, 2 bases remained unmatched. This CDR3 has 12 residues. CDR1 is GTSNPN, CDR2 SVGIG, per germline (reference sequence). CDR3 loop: CAWTTGGETQYF. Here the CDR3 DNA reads TGTGCCTGGACCACAGGGGGCGAGACCCAGTACTTC.

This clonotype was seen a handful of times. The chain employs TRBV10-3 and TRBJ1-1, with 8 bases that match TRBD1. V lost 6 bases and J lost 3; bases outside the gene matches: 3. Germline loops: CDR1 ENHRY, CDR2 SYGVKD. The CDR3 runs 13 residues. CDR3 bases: TGTGCCATCAGAATGGACAGGGACACTGAAGCTTTCTTT. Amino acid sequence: CAIRMDRDTEAFF.

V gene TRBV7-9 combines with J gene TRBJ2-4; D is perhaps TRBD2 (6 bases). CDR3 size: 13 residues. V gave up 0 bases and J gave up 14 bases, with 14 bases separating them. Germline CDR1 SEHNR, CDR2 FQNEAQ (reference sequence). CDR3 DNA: TGTGCCAGCAGCTTAGCGTTTAGCGGCACTAAGTACTTC. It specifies CASSLAFSGTKYF.

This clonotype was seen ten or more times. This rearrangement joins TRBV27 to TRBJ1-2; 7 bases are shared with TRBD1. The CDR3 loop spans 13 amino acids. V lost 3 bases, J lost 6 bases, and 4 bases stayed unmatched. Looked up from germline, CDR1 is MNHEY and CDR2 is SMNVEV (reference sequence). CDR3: CASSLNRGDGYTF. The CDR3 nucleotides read TGTGCCAGCAGTTTGAACAGGGGAGATGGCTACACCTTC.

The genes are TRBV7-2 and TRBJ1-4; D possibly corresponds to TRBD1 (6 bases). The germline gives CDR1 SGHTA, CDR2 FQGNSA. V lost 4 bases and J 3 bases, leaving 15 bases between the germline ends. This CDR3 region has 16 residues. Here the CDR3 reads CASSSPGERANEKLFF. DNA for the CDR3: TGTGCCAGCAGCTCTCCAGGGGAACGGGCTAATGAAAAACTGTTTTTT. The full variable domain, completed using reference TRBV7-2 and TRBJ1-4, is GAGVSQSPSNKVTEKGKDVELRCDPISGHTALYWYRQSLGQGLEFLIYFQGNSAPDKSGLPSDRFSAERTGGSVSTLTIQRTQQEDSAVYLCASSSPGERANEKLFFGSGTQLSVL.

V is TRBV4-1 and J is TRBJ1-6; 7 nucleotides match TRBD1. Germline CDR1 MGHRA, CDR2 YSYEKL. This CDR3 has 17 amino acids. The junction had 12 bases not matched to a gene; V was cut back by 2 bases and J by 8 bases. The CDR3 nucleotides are TGCGCCAGCAGCCAAAACGACAGGACAGGATTCTATTCACCCCTCCACTTT. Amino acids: CASSQNDRTGFYSPLHF.

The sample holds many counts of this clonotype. The CDR3 region has the DNA TGTGCCAGCAGTTCGCTACAGGGGGCTAATGAAAAACTGTTTTTT. Amino acid sequence: CASSSLQGANEKLFF. V and J are TRBV12-3 or TRBV12-4 and TRBJ1-4; TRBD1 agrees at 8 bases. V was clipped by 4 bases and J by 3 bases; unmatched bases: 4. The CDR3 extends over 15 amino acids.

DNA for the CDR3: TGTGCCAGCAGCGTAGAGGCCAACAATGAGCAGTTCTTC. Its protein is CASSVEANNEQFF. The gene calls are TRBV9 and TRBJ2-1; no reliable D call. The CDR3 is 13 residues long. V lost 0 bases, J lost 5 bases, and 6 bases lay in between. CDR1 and CDR2 from the germline V gene are SGDLS and YYNGEE.

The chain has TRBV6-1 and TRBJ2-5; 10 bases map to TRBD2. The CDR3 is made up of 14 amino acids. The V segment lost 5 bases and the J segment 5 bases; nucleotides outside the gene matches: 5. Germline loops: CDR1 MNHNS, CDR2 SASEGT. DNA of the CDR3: TGTGCCAGCAGTCCACATAGCGGGGGGGAGACCCAGTACTTC. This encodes CASSPHSGGETQYF.

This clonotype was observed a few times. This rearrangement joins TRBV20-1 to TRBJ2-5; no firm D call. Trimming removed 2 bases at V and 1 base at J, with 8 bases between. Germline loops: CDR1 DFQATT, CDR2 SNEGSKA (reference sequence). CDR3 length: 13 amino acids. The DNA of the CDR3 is TGCAGTGCTAGAAAGGCCAGCCAAGAGACCCAGTACTTC. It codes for CSARKASQETQYF.

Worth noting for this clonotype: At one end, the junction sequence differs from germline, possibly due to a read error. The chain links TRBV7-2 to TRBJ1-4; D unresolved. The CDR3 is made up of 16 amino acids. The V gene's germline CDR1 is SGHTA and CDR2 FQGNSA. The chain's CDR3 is CASSVSPNSPNEELFF. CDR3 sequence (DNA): TGTGCCAGCAGCGTATCCCCCAACAGCCCTAATGAAGAACTGTTTTTT.

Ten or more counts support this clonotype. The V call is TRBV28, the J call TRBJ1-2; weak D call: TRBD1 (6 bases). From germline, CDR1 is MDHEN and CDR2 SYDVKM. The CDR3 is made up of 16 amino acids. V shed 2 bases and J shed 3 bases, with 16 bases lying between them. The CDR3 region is CASSLIESRTDYGYTF. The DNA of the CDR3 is TGTGCCAGCAGTTTAATCGAGTCCAGGACAGACTATGGCTACACCTTC.

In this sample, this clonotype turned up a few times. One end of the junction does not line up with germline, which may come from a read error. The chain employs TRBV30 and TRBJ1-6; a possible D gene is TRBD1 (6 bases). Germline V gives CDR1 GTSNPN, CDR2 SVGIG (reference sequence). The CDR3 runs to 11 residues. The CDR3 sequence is CAGNLGAHTCF. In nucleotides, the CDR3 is TGTGCCGGCAATTTGGGGGCTCACACCTGCTTT. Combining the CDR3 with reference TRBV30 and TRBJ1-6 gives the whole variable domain SQTIHQWPATLVQPVGSPLSLECTVEGTSNPNLYWYRQAAGRGLQLLFYSVGIGQISSEVPQNLSASRPQDRQFILSSKKLLLSDSGFYLCAGNLGAHTCFGNGTRLTVT.

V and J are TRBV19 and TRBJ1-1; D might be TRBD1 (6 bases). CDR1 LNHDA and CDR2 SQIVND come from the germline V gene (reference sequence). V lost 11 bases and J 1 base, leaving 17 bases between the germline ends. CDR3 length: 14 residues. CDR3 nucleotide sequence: TGTGCCGTCACAAGACAGGCGACGAACACTGAAGCTTTCTTT. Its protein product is CAVTRQATNTEAFF.

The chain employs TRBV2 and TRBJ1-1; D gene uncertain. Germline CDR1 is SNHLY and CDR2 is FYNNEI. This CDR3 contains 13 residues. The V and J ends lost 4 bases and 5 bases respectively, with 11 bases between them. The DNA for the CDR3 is TGTGCCAGCAGTGGGGAAGGGAGGACTGAAGCTTTCTTT. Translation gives CASSGEGRTEAFF.

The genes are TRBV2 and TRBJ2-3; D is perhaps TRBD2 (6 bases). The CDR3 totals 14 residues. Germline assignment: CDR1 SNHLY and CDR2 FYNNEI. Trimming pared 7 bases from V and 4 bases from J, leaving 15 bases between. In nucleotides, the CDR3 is TGTGCCAGCATACGACGGGAGCGATCAGATACGCAGTATTTT. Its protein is CASIRRERSDTQYF.

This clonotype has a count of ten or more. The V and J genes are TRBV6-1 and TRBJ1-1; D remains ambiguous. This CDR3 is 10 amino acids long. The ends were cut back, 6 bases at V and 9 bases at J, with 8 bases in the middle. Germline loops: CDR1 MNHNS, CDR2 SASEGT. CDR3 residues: CASRLLQAFF. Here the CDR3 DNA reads TGTGCCAGCAGACTGCTACAAGCTTTCTTT.

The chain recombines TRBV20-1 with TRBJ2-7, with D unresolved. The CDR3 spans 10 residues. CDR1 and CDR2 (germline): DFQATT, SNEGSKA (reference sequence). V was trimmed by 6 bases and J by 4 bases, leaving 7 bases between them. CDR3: CSAGLYEQYF. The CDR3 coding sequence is TGCAGTGCGGGGTTGTACGAGCAGTACTTC.

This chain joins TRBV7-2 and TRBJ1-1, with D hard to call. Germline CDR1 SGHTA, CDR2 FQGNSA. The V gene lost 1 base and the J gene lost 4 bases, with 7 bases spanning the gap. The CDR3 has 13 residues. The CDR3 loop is CASSLVQATEAFF. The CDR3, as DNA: TGTGCCAGCAGCTTAGTGCAGGCCACTGAAGCTTTCTTT.

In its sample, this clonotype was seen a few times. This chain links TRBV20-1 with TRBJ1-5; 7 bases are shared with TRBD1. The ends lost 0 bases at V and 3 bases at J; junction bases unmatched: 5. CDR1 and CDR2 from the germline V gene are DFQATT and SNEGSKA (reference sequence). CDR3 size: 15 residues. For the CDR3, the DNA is TGCAGTGCTAGAGATCCGACAGGGTCCAATCAGCCCCAGCATTTT. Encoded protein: CSARDPTGSNQPQHF.

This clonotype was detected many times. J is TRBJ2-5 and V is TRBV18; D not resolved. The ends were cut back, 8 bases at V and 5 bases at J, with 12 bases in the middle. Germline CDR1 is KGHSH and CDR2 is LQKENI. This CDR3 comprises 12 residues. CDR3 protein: CASSPFTETQYF. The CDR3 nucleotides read TGTGCCAGCAGCCCGTTTACGGAGACCCAGTACTTC.

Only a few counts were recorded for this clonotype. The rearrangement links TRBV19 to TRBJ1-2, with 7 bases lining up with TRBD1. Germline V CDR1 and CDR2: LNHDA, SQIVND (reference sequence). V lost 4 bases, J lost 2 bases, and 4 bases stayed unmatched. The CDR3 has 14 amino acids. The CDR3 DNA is TGTGCCAGTAGTAAAGGACAGGACAACTATGGCTACACCTTC. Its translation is CASSKGQDNYGYTF.

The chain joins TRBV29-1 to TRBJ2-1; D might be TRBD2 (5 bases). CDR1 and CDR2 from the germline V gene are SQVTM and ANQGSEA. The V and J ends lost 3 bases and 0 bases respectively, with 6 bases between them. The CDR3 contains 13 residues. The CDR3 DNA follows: TGCAGCGTTGAGACTACCTCCTACAATGAGCAGTTCTTC. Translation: CSVETTSYNEQFF.

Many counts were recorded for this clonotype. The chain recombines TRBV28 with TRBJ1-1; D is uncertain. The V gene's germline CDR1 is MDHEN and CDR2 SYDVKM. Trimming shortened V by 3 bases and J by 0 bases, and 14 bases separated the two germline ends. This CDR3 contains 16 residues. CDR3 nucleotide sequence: TGTGCCAGCAGTTTTCTGCCGCGACTAATGAACACTGAAGCTTTCTTT. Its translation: CASSFLPRLMNTEAFF.